The present entry profiles one T cell receptor (beta chain) with its context. Its antigen is undetermined. The sample originates from a study of STAT5B mutations in CD4+ large granular lymphocyte leukemia. The CDR3 runs 15 residues. The germline gives CDR1 SGDLS, CDR2 YYNGEE. Trimming cost V 4 bases and J 3 bases; bases outside gene matches: 8. The survey-level immunoSEQ assay was used. TCRdb's copy holds only in-frame clones and misses some; the assay was immunoSEQ multiplex PCR. The sample yields 35,000 to 40,000 clones, around 75% seen once. Buffy coats from healthy blood donors served as controls. Findings of the study overall: No patients shared main leukemic clonotypes, though about 26% appeared at low frequency elsewhere. Without HLA matching, higher CD4+ than CD8+ T-LGLL clonality could reflect small sample size.

The sequencing sample was made of CD4+ T cells from blood buffy coats. This receptor was obtained from a human donor in good health. The J gene is TRBJ1-2, the V gene TRBV9; 8 bases line up with TRBD1. The DNA for the CDR3 is TGTGCCAGCAGCACACAGGGGGGGAAGGACTATGGCTACACCTTC. Translating gives CASSTQGGKDYGYTF.